This entry lists 20 T cell receptor beta chains sequenced from one sample in a study of T cell changes during pregnancy in multiple sclerosis. The repertoire was sequenced with immunoSEQ multiplex PCR; TCRdb's copy has only in-frame clones and lacks some. The table has around 50,000 clones, around nine tenths seen once; the top ten hold around 0.6%. Here the sequenced sample was CD4+ T cells from peripheral blood mononuclear cells, taken after pregnancy. The source is a female donor in good health, enrolled as a control in a pregnancy study.

This rearrangement joins TRBV5-1 to TRBJ1-1; D is ambiguous. Trimming left V 6 bases short and J 1 base short, with 4 bases between. Germline CDR1 SGHRS, CDR2 YFSETQ. This CDR3 region has 11 residues. The CDR3 sequence is CASTQNTEAFF. DNA of the CDR3: TGCGCCAGCACCCAGAACACTGAAGCTTTCTTT.

The chain couples TRBV6-6 to TRBJ1-1; D not resolved. V lost 7 bases and J 0 bases, leaving 12 bases between the germline ends. The CDR3 spans 14 residues. CDR1 and CDR2 from the germline V gene are MNHNY and SVGAGI (reference sequence). The CDR3 sequence: CASTWRQLNTEAFF. In DNA, the CDR3 is TGTGCCAGCACATGGAGGCAGTTGAACACTGAAGCTTTCTTT.

The chain carries TRBV2 and TRBJ1-2, with D maybe TRBD1 (5 bases). This CDR3 is built from 13 residues. Trimming removed 4 bases at V and 1 base at J, with 7 bases between. CDR1 and CDR2 (germline): SNHLY, FYNNEI. DNA of the CDR3: TGTGCCAGCAGTGTAAGGGGTAACTATGGCTACACCTTC. This sequence encodes CASSVRGNYGYTF.

This chain's CDR3 is CASSVDRAGYGYTF. The CDR3 region has the DNA TGTGCCAGCAGCGTTGACAGGGCAGGATATGGCTACACCTTC. The chain employs TRBV9 and TRBJ1-2; 7 bases align to TRBD1. V trimming: 2 bases; J trimming: 5 bases; junction bases outside the gene matches: 6. The CDR3 covers 14 residues. The germline V gene encodes CDR1 SGDLS and CDR2 YYNGEE.

The chain links TRBV7-8 to TRBJ2-3, with D unclear. V was clipped by 5 bases and J by 2 bases, with 2 bases between them. Germline V CDR1 and CDR2: SGHVS, FQNEAQ. This CDR3 spans 11 amino acids. The CDR3 spells CASSLTDTQYF. As DNA, the CDR3 is TGTGCCAGCAGCCTCACAGATACGCAGTATTTT.

This rearrangement joins TRBV9 to TRBJ2-5, with 9 nucleotides matching TRBD2. Germline trimming cut 6 bases from V and 5 bases from J; bases unmatched to any gene: 8. Germline CDR1 reads SGDLS; CDR2 reads YYNGEE. The CDR3 spans 14 residues. The CDR3 DNA reads as TGTGCCAGCAACATAGCGGGAGTTTGGGAGACCCAGTACTTC. Amino acids: CASNIAGVWETQYF.

The rearrangement links TRBV28 to TRBJ2-7; D remains ambiguous. There are 16 residues in the CDR3. Germline V gene lookup returns CDR1 MDHEN and CDR2 SYDVKM. The V end was cut by 6 bases, the J end by 0 bases, with 18 bases between. CDR3 DNA sequence: TGTGCCAGCAGCTTCTCCCCGAGTCTTAGCTCCTACGAGCAGTACTTC. This encodes CASSFSPSLSSYEQYF.

Concerning this clone: This may be a read error: a much more frequent sequence differs by one nucleotide. This same CDR3 is encoded by further DNA sequences in the sample. The chain employs TRBV19 and TRBJ2-7; 11 bases map to TRBD1. The length of the CDR3 is 15 residues. Germline trimming cut 3 bases from V and 5 bases from J; bases unmatched to any gene: 6. Germline assignment: CDR1 LNHDA and CDR2 SQIVND (reference sequence). The CDR3 DNA reads TGTGCCAGTAGTATTACCGGGACAGGGGGGAACGAGCAGTACTTC. Amino acid sequence: CASSITGTGGNEQYF.

The chain couples TRBV25-1 to TRBJ1-4; D ambiguous. V was cut by 2 bases and J by 4 bases, with 11 bases left in between. The CDR3 is 15 amino acids. Per germline, CDR1 MGHDK and CDR2 SYGVNS. The CDR3 bases are TGTGCCAGCAGTGAAGTTTTGGGAGTTAATGAAAAACTGTTTTTT. It codes for CASSEVLGVNEKLFF.

The genes are TRBV5-1 and TRBJ2-7; maybe TRBD2 (7 bases). The CDR3 loop spans 16 amino acids. Germline loops: CDR1 SGHRS, CDR2 YFSETQ. Trimming pared 5 bases from V and 0 bases from J, leaving 18 bases between. CDR3 sequence: CASRPSQGLSSYEQYF. The CDR3 DNA reads TGCGCCAGCAGACCGTCACAGGGACTAAGCTCCTACGAGCAGTACTTC.

The rearrangement links TRBV4-2 to TRBJ1-1; 8 positions match TRBD1. Germline lookup yields CDR1 LGHNA and CDR2 YNFKEQ. This CDR3 is 14 amino acids long. J lost 5 bases, V lost 0 bases, and 2 bases had no gene match. The CDR3 sequence is CASSQDDRGTEAFF. The CDR3 nucleotides read TGTGCCAGCAGCCAAGATGACAGGGGAACTGAAGCTTTCTTT.

This chain connects TRBV18 to TRBJ2-7, with D maybe TRBD2 (6 bases). The CDR3 extends over 12 amino acids. The V end lost 4 bases, the J end lost 6 bases, and 10 bases lay between the germline ends. Germline CDR1 and CDR2: KGHSH and LQKENI. CDR3 sequence (DNA): TGTGCCAGCTCACTCAGGGAGGCCGAGCAGTACTTC. Its translation: CASSLREAEQYF.

The V and J genes are TRBV7-3 and TRBJ1-3; D might be TRBD1 (6 bases). CDR3 size: 17 residues. Trimming left V 0 bases short and J 3 bases short, with 15 bases between. Germline V gene sequence: CDR1 SGHTA, CDR2 FQGTGA. CDR3 region: CASSLTGGHTVGNTIYF. DNA of the CDR3: TGTGCCAGCAGCTTAACGGGGGGGCATACCGTTGGAAACACCATATATTTT.

The chain links TRBV1 to TRBJ1-3; the DNA was not compared with TRBD1, the D call given in the table. TRBV1 has pseudogene status. The CDR3 is made up of 18 amino acids. CDR3: CTSSQDSLTGTNGNTIYF. Here the CDR3 DNA reads TGCACCAGCAGCCAAGACTCCTTGACCGGGACAAATGGAAACACCATATATTTT.

This chain connects TRBV30 to TRBJ1-3; 8 bases are shared with TRBD1. Unmatched junction bases numbered 4, after V lost 0 bases and J lost 0 bases. Germline values: CDR1 GTSNPN, CDR2 SVGIG (reference sequence). The length of the CDR3 is 16 residues. As DNA, the CDR3 is TGTGCCTGGAGTGTAAGGCAGGGGGCCTCTGGAAACACCATATATTTT. Its protein product is CAWSVRQGASGNTIYF.

J is TRBJ2-1 and V is TRBV27, with D perhaps matching TRBD1 (5 bases). This CDR3 contains 16 residues. Deletions cut 3 bases from V and 0 bases from J, with 12 bases between. Germline values: CDR1 MNHEY, CDR2 SMNVEV (reference sequence). The CDR3 sequence is CASSFQGISSYNEQFF. Here the CDR3 DNA reads TGTGCCAGCAGTTTCCAGGGAATTAGCTCCTACAATGAGCAGTTCTTC.

The chain joins TRBV5-8 to TRBJ1-5, with D possibly being TRBD1 (5 bases). The germline V and J ends were trimmed by 4 bases and 0 bases, with 14 bases remaining between them. The germline gives CDR1 SGHTS, CDR2 YDEGEE. This CDR3 contains 16 residues. The CDR3 nucleotides read TGTGCCAGCAGCCCGGCGGAGGGGAATAGCAATCAGCCCCAGCATTTT. This gives the protein CASSPAEGNSNQPQHF.

The chain recombines TRBV29-1 with TRBJ1-4; TRBD1 aligns across 9 bases. The CDR3 loop spans 13 amino acids. J gave up 11 bases and V 6 bases, and 10 bases lay outside the gene matches. Germline V gene sequence: CDR1 SQVTM, CDR2 ANQGSEA. The DNA of the CDR3 is TGCAGCGTGGGGGACAGGGCCCTTGGGAAACTGTTTTTT. Encoded protein: CSVGDRALGKLFF.

The V call is TRBV27, the J call TRBJ2-4; 9 bases match TRBD1. After removal of 6 bases from V and 7 bases from J, the junction contained 4 bases not matched to a gene. In germline, CDR1 is MNHEY, CDR2 SMNVEV (reference sequence). The CDR3 consists of 13 residues. Here the CDR3 DNA reads TGTGCCAGCAGGGGGACAGGGAGTAACATTCAGTACTTC. It codes for CASRGTGSNIQYF.

The chain recombines TRBV27 with TRBJ1-1; 11 positions agree with TRBD1. CDR1 is MNHEY, CDR2 SMNVEV, per germline (reference sequence). The CDR3 is 17 residues long. The junction had 8 bases not matched to a gene; V was cut back by 1 base and J by 4 bases. The CDR3 region is CASSLWKRTGGFTEAFF. In nucleotides, the CDR3 is TGTGCCAGCAGTTTATGGAAGAGGACAGGGGGCTTCACTGAAGCTTTCTTT.